Shown below are 16 T cell receptor beta chains from a single sample sequenced in a study of T cells in localized non-small cell lung cancer (TCRdb year 2020). The library was made by the immunoSEQ multiplex PCR assay. Entries here come from immuneACCESS through TCRdb and include only in-frame sequences with V and J called. Some clones fail to appear in such tables; in the studies checked, an unresolved V gene covers under half of the shortfall, and the cause of the remainder is unknown. Here the sample has around 78,000 clones; about 84% occur a single time. The top ten clonotypes cover more than 9% of the sample. The starting material was peripheral blood, obtained before any cancer treatment. The receptors come from a female donor of 60 years or more with stage I lung adenocarcinoma.

The chain recombines TRBV9 with TRBJ2-1; TRBD1 aligns across 11 bases. Trimming removed 1 base from V and 7 bases from J; junction bases left unmatched: 4. CDR1 and CDR2 (germline): SGDLS, YYNGEE. This CDR3 contains 15 residues. The CDR3, as DNA: TGTGCCAGCAGCGTATCAGGACAGGGGGCTAATGAGCAGTTCTTC. It encodes CASSVSGQGANEQFF.

The chain employs TRBV28 and TRBJ2-6; D not certain. This CDR3 region has 14 residues. CDR1 is MDHEN, CDR2 SYDVKM, per germline. Trimming stripped 3 bases from V and 0 bases from J, with 3 bases between. The CDR3 DNA follows: TGTGCCAGCAGTTTGGTCTCTGGGGCCAACGTCCTGACTTTC. Encoded protein: CASSLVSGANVLTF.

The V gene is TRBV7-9, the J gene TRBJ1-1; D uncertain. Germline values: CDR1 SEHNR, CDR2 FQNEAQ (reference sequence). The length of the CDR3 is 13 residues. Trimming left V 5 bases short and J 13 bases short, with 20 bases between. The CDR3 reads CASSRVRSPGGFF. CDR3 nucleotide sequence: TGTGCCAGCAGCAGAGTCCGGAGCCCGGGAGGTTTCTTT.

This chain uses TRBV10-3 with TRBJ1-1; D uncertain. V was cut by 8 bases and J by 4 bases, with 11 bases left in between. Germline-derived CDR1 and CDR2 are ENHRY and SYGVKD. The CDR3 covers 12 residues. The CDR3 region is CAISDWGTEAFF. The CDR3 DNA reads TGTGCCATCTCCGACTGGGGCACTGAAGCTTTCTTT.

The chain uses TRBV30 and TRBJ2-7, with TRBD1 identical over 8 bases. CDR1 is GTSNPN and CDR2 is SVGIG in the germline V gene (reference sequence). The CDR3 covers 12 residues. After removal of 4 bases from V and 3 bases from J, the junction contained 2 bases not matched to a gene. CDR3 amino acids: CAWMTGVYEQYF. In nucleotides, the CDR3 is TGTGCCTGGATGACAGGGGTCTACGAGCAGTACTTC. The complete variable domain, with remaining parts taken from reference TRBV30 and TRBJ2-7, reads SQTIHQWPATLVQPVGSPLSLECTVEGTSNPNLYWYRQAAGRGLQLLFYSVGIGQISSEVPQNLSASRPQDRQFILSSKKLLLSDSGFYLCAWMTGVYEQYFGPGTRLTVT.

This clone has a handful of counts. The rearrangement links TRBV9 to TRBJ2-3; D is unresolved. The CDR3 consists of 14 residues. Germline V gene lookup returns CDR1 SGDLS and CDR2 YYNGEE. Deletions cut 1 base from V and 5 bases from J, with 11 bases between. This chain's CDR3 is CASSVRSLGDTQYF. In nucleotides, the CDR3 is TGTGCCAGCAGCGTACGGTCCCTCGGAGATACGCAGTATTTT. The entire variable domain, with the rest obtained from reference TRBV9 and TRBJ2-3, is as follows: DSGVTQTPKHLITATGQRVTLRCSPRSGDLSVYWYQQSLDQGLQFLIQYYNGEERAKGNILERFSAQQFPDLHSELNLSSLELGDSALYFCASSVRSLGDTQYFGPGTRLTVL.

This chain connects TRBV29-1 to TRBJ2-1; 9 bases fit TRBD1. The J segment lost 4 bases and the V segment lost 8 bases, leaving 3 bases of the junction unmatched. Germline V lookup: CDR1 SQVTM, CDR2 ANQGSEA. CDR3 length: 12 residues. The CDR3 sequence is CSLGQGYNEQFF. The CDR3 DNA is TGCAGCCTTGGACAGGGGTACAATGAGCAGTTCTTC.

The V gene is TRBV7-2, the J gene TRBJ1-1; D perhaps matches TRBD1 (5 bases). Per the germline V gene, CDR1 is SGHTA and CDR2 is FQGNSA. The V end lost 2 bases, the J end lost 2 bases, and 9 bases lay between the germline ends. The CDR3 has 14 amino acids. The CDR3 DNA reads as TGTGCCAGCAGCTTATGGGGGGGTAACACTGAAGCTTTCTTT. Translating it yields CASSLWGGNTEAFF.

The chain uses TRBV27 and TRBJ2-1, with TRBD2 matching 16 bases. CDR3 size: 17 residues. V trimming: 4 bases; J trimming: 9 bases; junction bases outside the gene matches: 9. Germline CDR1 reads MNHEY; CDR2 reads SMNVEV (reference sequence). The CDR3 loop reads CASSSQPGLAGGGEQFF. CDR3 DNA: TGTGCCAGCAGTTCGCAACCGGGACTAGCGGGAGGGGGTGAGCAGTTCTTC.

This clone has a handful of counts. V usage is TRBV5-6 and J usage is TRBJ1-2; 8 nucleotides match TRBD1. The CDR3 is 17 amino acids. The germline gives CDR1 SGHDT, CDR2 YYEEEE. V lost 0 bases and J lost 8; bases outside the gene matches: 15. The CDR3 reads CASSLEDTGGDWGGYTF. The CDR3, as DNA: TGTGCCAGCAGCTTGGAAGACACAGGGGGAGACTGGGGCGGCTACACCTTC.

The V call is TRBV4-2, the J call TRBJ1-4; D perhaps matches TRBD1 (6 bases). Between the trimmed V and J ends, which lost 6 bases and 0 bases, there was a span of 17 bases. CDR1 LGHNA and CDR2 YNFKEQ come from the germline V gene. The CDR3 is made up of 17 amino acids. As DNA, the CDR3 is TGTGCCAGCAGGTTGGGGGGGCGCCCCCCAACTAATGAAAAACTGTTTTTT. It specifies CASRLGGRPPTNEKLFF.

The chain joins TRBV5-1 to TRBJ2-7; perhaps TRBD1 as D (6 bases). Germline loops: CDR1 SGHRS, CDR2 YFSETQ. This CDR3 has 15 residues. Trimming pared 4 bases from V and 0 bases from J, leaving 14 bases between. For the CDR3, the DNA is TGCGCCAGCAGCCCCACCACAGGGATCTCCTACGAGCAGTACTTC. Translating it yields CASSPTTGISYEQYF.

The rearrangement uses TRBV19 and TRBJ2-1; no firm D call. V dropped 5 bases and J dropped 1 base, with 6 bases sitting between them. Per germline, CDR1 LNHDA and CDR2 SQIVND (reference sequence). The CDR3 contains 13 residues. CDR3 sequence (DNA): TGTGCCAGTAGTGTGGGTTCCTACAATGAGCAGTTCTTC. Its translation: CASSVGSYNEQFF.

This clone was seen a single time. The gene calls are TRBV7-2 and TRBJ2-5; weak D call: TRBD1 (6 bases). The ends were cut back, 5 bases at V and 5 bases at J, with 21 bases in the middle. The CDR3 has 16 amino acids. Looked up from germline, CDR1 is SGHTA and CDR2 is FQGNSA. The CDR3 DNA is TGTGCCAGCAGCCTTAGGCGGACAGTACTCGGGGAGACCCAGTACTTC. Its translation is CASSLRRTVLGETQYF.

As DNA, the CDR3 is TGTGCCAGTAGTATGCTAAACCTAGAAGCTTTCTTT. This gives the protein CASSMLNLEAFF. The V and J genes are TRBV19 and TRBJ1-1; no firm D call. Germline V lookup: CDR1 LNHDA, CDR2 SQIVND (reference sequence). This CDR3 is 12 amino acids long. V lost 3 bases, J lost 8 bases, and 10 bases lay in between.

J is TRBJ1-2 and V is TRBV7-2; 9 nucleotides match TRBD1. Germline values: CDR1 SGHTA, CDR2 FQGNSA. CDR3 length: 13 residues. J lost 11 bases, V lost 4 bases, and 8 bases had no gene match. The CDR3 DNA follows: TGTGCCAGCAGCTCACCCCCGGGACAGGGATACACCTTC. Amino acids: CASSSPPGQGYTF.